This TCR beta chain was sequenced in a study of blood T cell repertoires in COVID-19. Generated by immunoSEQ multiplex PCR, the TCRdb table keeps only in-frame clones and is missing some. The sample includes some 270,000 clones, 84% of them seen just once. The CDR3 is 16 residues long. Germline CDR1 is SGHTA and CDR2 is FQGTGA. Trimming cost V 1 base and J 7 bases; bases outside gene matches: 6. Sequencing used PBMCs or T cells enriched from blood (not recorded which). This TCR derives from a man aged 45-65 years who had recovered from COVID-19. The genes are TRBV7-3 and TRBJ2-2; 10 bases are shared with TRBD2. The CDR3 DNA sequence: TGTGCCAGCAGCTTAAAAGGGACTAGCGAGGACGGGGAGCTGTTTTTT. Residues: CASSLKGTSEDGELFF.